The source of this T cell receptor (beta chain) is a study of regulatory T cells in long-lasting Graves disease listed by TCRdb under 2021. Looking at the study overall: In the newly diagnosed Graves' disease group, patients had been taking antithyroid drugs for less than 3 months. Patients with persistent Graves' disease were compared with patients with newly diagnosed Graves' disease using TCR sequencing and RNA sequencing of peripheral blood. The study took place in China and was registered as a clinical trial. A total of about 35 samples underwent TCR sequencing, from about 13 patients with persistent Graves' disease and 20 or so patients with newly diagnosed Graves' disease.

Per the publication, the time point label means: newly diagnosed GD, antithyroid drugs for less than 3 months. RNA was extracted from PBMCs in TRIzol for both TCR sequencing and RNA sequencing. The diagnosis of Graves' disease followed American Thyroid Association guidelines. The patients came from an endocrinology department in Xi'an, China. Each patient gave 7.5 to 10 milliliters of peripheral blood, collected in an EDTA anticoagulant tube. Ficoll Paque Plus density gradient separation was used to isolate PBMCs, and no further T cell sorting was performed. RNA quality was checked with an Agilent 2100 Bioanalyzer and agarose gel, and concentration with a NanoDrop 2000. This clonotype was detected many times. Its antigen is not yet known. No base quality information exists; no much larger clone differs at one position. Paper-wide results and their limitations: As a limitation, the authors acknowledged that the small sample size may reduce accuracy. Because the primary lesion, thyroid tissue, could not be accessed, the study looked at peripheral blood alone. Persistent Graves' disease patients showed lower TCR Shannon entropy and fewer highly expanded clones than newly diagnosed patients, suggesting clonal expansion. Patients with persistent disease shared more public clonotypes (about 2,700) than newly diagnosed patients did (approximately 1,000). Only the TCR beta chain was sequenced and analyzed.

Library construction relied on multiplex PCR. Instrument on record: Illumina HiSeq 4000. To build TCR beta libraries, CDR3 regions were amplified by Arm-PCR using iRepertoire HTBI primers. Before sequencing, the PCR products underwent gel purification. The study's processing was this. Gene usage analysis of CDR3 amino acid clonotypes used the roughly 60 TRBV and about 14 TRBJ segments found across samples. COPE and FqMerger were used to merge the filtered high-quality paired reads into contigs. BLAST was used to align contigs to IMGT TRBV, TRBD and TRBJ reference genes, and CDR3 was defined according to IMGT. Highly expanded clones were defined as clonotypes with a frequency above 0.1%. Shannon entropy served as the measure of repertoire diversity, while the Gini coefficient captured V-J evenness. A clonotype found in more than one individual was treated as public. TCRdb handled the public reads itself, with Q25 trimming in fastp and clone calling in MiXCR, and kept productive beta chains. One record per CDR3 amino acid sequence lists the most common genes and DNA. The V and J calls come from TCRdb's annotation, not from the publication. The sample table contains about 210,000 distinct CDR3 sequences; only one count was recorded for 15% to 20% of them. Approximately 12% of the sample comes from the top ten.

The same sample was also used in a study of T cells in Graves' hyperthyroidism and ophthalmopathy. As that second paper reports: A patient counted as having stable Graves' hyperthyroidism if no progression to ophthalmopathy occurred over 18 months of follow-up. Hyperthyroidism patients were newly diagnosed, with disease duration under 2 months, and aged 18 to 65 years. Exclusion was applied to patients with uncontrolled infections, other autoimmune diseases, pregnancy or lactation. Diagnoses relied on clinical symptoms, serum thyroxine and TRAb, thyroid ultrasound and orbital computed tomography. The first round of RT-PCR for the TCR CDR3 was performed with the HTBI primer set and the Qiagen OneStep RT-PCR kit. Blood samples also contained most of the expanded thyroid clonotypes (frequency above 0.001), which suggests that blood repertoires may reflect thyroid immune responses. In cross-validation, a model built on a 13 V-J signature told ophthalmopathy apart from stable hyperthyroidism with about 90% sensitivity and roughly 81% specificity, and in testing the same model reached 80%/75%. In validation, the model predicted progression to ophthalmopathy a median of roughly 6.1 months before onset, with approximately 68% sensitivity and roughly 73% specificity. To identify TCR V-J signatures that set the groups apart, the researchers used a discovery cohort of 100 patients, made up of 40 to 45 with Graves' ophthalmopathy and about 55 with stable Graves' hyperthyroidism. Whether ophthalmopathy could be predicted prospectively was tested in an independent validation cohort made up of approximately 19 hyperthyroidism patients plus 17 patients who later progressed to ophthalmopathy. For training and testing, the 100 or so patients in the discovery cohort were randomly divided in a 7:3 ratio. The study also compared thyroid tissue and blood T-cell repertoires from over 5 Graves' hyperthyroidism patients. After blood sampling, hyperthyroidism patients were treated with methimazole at a starting dose of 30 mg daily, and ophthalmopathy patients were treated with high-dose intravenous methylprednisolone. Libraries were constructed in a second round of multiplex PCR, after which size selection and purification were performed. Paired-end sequencing of the libraries was performed with 100 bp reads on an Illumina HiSeq2000. Raw data were processed with SOAPnuke, discarding reads with adapters, uncalled bases, mean Phred below 15, or no exact constant-primer or identifier match. High-quality paired reads were merged with COPE v1.2.5, and unique nucleotide sequences were defined as clonotypes. Clonotypes were aligned to IMGT TRBV, TRBD and TRBJ reference segments using MiTCR v1.1. Analysis was restricted to V-J combinations with a frequency above 0.0001, which covered 99% to 99.2% of repertoires. The TCS score was defined as F50 (clonal expansion) divided by E x V (chaos), with BLOSUM62-based TCRdist calculated between CDR3 peptides within each V-J. Welch's t-statistics and random forest reduced some 510 V-J features to 13, which were used in a naive Bayes classifier (R e1071). No statistical method was used to fix the sample size in advance, and group allocation was not hidden from the investigators. According to the paper, TCR Vbeta CDR3 sequencing was carried out on some 140 peripheral blood samples, which came from some 41 ophthalmopathy, some 73 hyperthyroidism and some 17 progressor patients.

The input for sequencing was peripheral blood mononuclear cells (PBMCs), taken at new diagnosis, from a patient treated with antithyroid drugs. The sequence derives from a woman aged 25 to 45 with Graves disease. Donor details come from another sample of the same person, matched by shared clones.

Here is the DNA: TGTGCCAGCAGCTTTAGGGAAAACATTCAGTACTTC. This translates into CASSFRENIQYF. The sequence joins TRBV7-9 to TRBJ2-4; no D segment can be confidently identified. CDR1 SEHNR and CDR2 FQNEAQ are derived from the germline V gene (reference sequence). The V end loses 3 bases and the J end loses 5 bases, and a stretch of 5 bases separates them. Including cysteine and phenylalanine, the CDR3 has 12 amino acids. Just CDR3 DNA is preserved here, 36 bases in frame from base 1.